This T cell receptor beta chain derives from a study of spatial heterogeneity in lung cancer. Study information: Unique TCR and UMI combinations averaged more than ten appearances each in raw reads.

This clonotype was counted at least ten times. The antigen remains undetermined. The length of the CDR3 is 14 residues. Germline CDR1 reads SGHTA; CDR2 reads FQGNSA. Unmatched junction bases numbered 4, after V lost 4 bases and J lost 4 bases. The time point is: sample taken at primary tumor resection. TCRs were sequenced from unsorted whole RNA of tumor, nontumor lung or PBMC. Every TCR cDNA molecule bore its own unique molecular identifier. Each CDR3 protein gets one entry after TCRdb re-called the 5' RACE reads with MiXCR. The sample lists roughly 79,000 distinct CDR3 sequences, under 8.5% occurring once. Study results and limitations: Blood contained ubiquitous expanded tumor TCRs more at resection than at follow-up.

The clonotype originates from a male donor with early-stage non-small cell lung cancer. Sequenced here: PBMCs, sampled at surgery. The J gene is TRBJ2-5, the V gene TRBV7-2; TRBD2 matches 9 bases. This chain's CDR3 is CASSSGLASETQYF. Written as DNA, the CDR3 is TGTGCCAGCAGCTCGGGACTAGCCTCAGAGACCCAGTACTTC.